This entry describes one T cell receptor (beta chain). Its antigen is currently unknown. The V end was cut by 5 bases, the J end by 8 bases, with 22 bases between. Germline V gene lookup returns CDR1 MNHEY and CDR2 SMNVEV (reference sequence). This CDR3 spans 16 amino acids. The data are from a study of response to subunit inactivated influenza vaccine. TCRdb redid the calling of the RT-PCR reads with MiXCR, one entry per CDR3 protein. The profile covers some 480,000 distinct CDR3 sequences, with around 9.9% appearing a single time and around 12% taken by the ten largest. Study findings and constraints: The study's authors posited that every seasonal influenza vaccination enlists few new T cells.

This chain joins TRBV27 and TRBJ2-1, with D tentatively TRBD1 (6 bases). The sequence came from a man aged 45-60 years who received an inactivated influenza vaccine. The specimen comprised PBMCs from blood, sampled 40 to 50 days after vaccination. CDR3 sequence: CASSQGTSPTSDEQFF. The CDR3 DNA reads as TGTGCCAGCAGTCAAGGGACATCTCCTACTTCCGATGAGCAGTTCTTC.